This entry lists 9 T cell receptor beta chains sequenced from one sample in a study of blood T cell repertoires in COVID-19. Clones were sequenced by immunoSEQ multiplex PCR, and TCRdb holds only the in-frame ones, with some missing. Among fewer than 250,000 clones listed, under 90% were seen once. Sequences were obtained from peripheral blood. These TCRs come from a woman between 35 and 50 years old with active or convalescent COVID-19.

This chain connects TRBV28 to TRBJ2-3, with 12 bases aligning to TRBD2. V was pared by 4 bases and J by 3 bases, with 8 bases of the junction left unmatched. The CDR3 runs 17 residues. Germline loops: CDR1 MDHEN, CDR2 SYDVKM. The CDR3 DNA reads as TGTGCCAGCAGTTCCCCTCTAGCGGGGGGGCCAACAGATACGCAGTATTTT. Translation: CASSSPLAGGPTDTQYF.

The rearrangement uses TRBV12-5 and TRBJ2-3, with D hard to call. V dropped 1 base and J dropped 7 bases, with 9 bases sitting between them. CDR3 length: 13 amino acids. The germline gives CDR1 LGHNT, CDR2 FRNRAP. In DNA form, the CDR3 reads TGTGCTAGTGGTTTGGGTGGCCCAAATACGCAGTATTTT. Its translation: CASGLGGPNTQYF.

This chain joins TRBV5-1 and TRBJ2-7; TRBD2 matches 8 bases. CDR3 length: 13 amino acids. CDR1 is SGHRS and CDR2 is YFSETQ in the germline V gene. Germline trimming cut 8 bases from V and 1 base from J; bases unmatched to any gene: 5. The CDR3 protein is CASPSGSSYEQYF. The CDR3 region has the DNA TGCGCCAGTCCTAGCGGGTCTTCCTACGAGCAGTACTTC.

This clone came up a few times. The CDR3 nucleotides are TGTGCCAGCAGTGAAGGGACCGGGATAGTGAACTATGGCTACACCTTC. It codes for CASSEGTGIVNYGYTF. This rearrangement joins TRBV2 to TRBJ1-2; D unclear. Germline assignment: CDR1 SNHLY and CDR2 FYNNEI. V was trimmed by 1 base and J by 2 bases, leaving 14 bases between them. The CDR3 covers 16 residues.

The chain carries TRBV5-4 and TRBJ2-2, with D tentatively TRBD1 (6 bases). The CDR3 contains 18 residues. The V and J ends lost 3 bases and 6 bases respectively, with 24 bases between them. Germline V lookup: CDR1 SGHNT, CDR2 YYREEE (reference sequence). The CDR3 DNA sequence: TGTGCCAGCAGCTCTCCTGGTCTCCCGGCGTCAGGGGCCGGGGAGCTGTTTTTT. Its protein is CASSSPGLPASGAGELFF. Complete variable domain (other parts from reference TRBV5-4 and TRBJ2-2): ETGVTQSPTHLIKTRGQQVTLRCSSQSGHNTVSWYQQALGQGPQFIFQYYREEENGRGNFPPRFSGLQFPNYSSELNVNALELDDSALYLCASSSPGLPASGAGELFFGEGSRLTVL.

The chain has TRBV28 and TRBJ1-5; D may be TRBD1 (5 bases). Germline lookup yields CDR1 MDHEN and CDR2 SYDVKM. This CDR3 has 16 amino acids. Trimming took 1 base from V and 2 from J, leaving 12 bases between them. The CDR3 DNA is TGTGCCAGCAGTTTATCGGGGGACGCCGGCAATCAGCCCCAGCATTTT. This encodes CASSLSGDAGNQPQHF.

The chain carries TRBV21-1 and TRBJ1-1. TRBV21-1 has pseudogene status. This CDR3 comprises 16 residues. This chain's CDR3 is CASSIKPAPENTEAFF. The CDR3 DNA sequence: TGTGCCAGCAGCATAAAACCCGCGCCCGAAAACACTGAAGCTTTCTTT.

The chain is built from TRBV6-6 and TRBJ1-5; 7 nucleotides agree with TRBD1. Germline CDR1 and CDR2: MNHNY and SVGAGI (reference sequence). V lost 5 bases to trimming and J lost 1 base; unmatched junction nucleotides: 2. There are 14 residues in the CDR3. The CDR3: CASSRQGSNQPQHF. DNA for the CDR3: TGTGCCAGCAGTCGACAGGGAAGCAATCAGCCCCAGCATTTT.

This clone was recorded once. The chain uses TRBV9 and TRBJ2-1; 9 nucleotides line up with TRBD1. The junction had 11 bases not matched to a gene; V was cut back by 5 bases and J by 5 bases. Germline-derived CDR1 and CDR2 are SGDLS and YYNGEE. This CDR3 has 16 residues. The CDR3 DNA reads TGTGCCAGCAGAAGGCCGGGACAGGGTAGGGACAATGAGCAGTTCTTC. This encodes CASRRPGQGRDNEQFF.